Described below is a single T cell receptor beta chain sequence and its context. The antigen is unknown. These data originate in a study of blood T cells in healthy people across ages. General study results and limits: Both higher diversity and more naive CD4+ cells marked long-lived donors when set against aged donors. A roughly linear fall in TCR beta diversity per million T cells was seen with increasing age.

A second PCR of about 7 to 11 cycles used a sample-barcoded 5' primer and a J-beta primer mix. Per-sample output comprised a minimum of 2.5 million paired-end reads containing CDR3. TCRdb fed the 5' RACE reads into MiXCR, producing one record per CDR3 protein. Counted here are about 780,000 distinct CDR3 sequences, about 46% occurring once; the ten biggest clones make up 15% to 20%. Each sample used at least 6 million PBMCs. The sequencing input was blood. This TCR came from a man aged 80 or over in good health.

As DNA, the CDR3 is TGCAGTGCTAGTATAATGGGGGCAGATACGCAGTATTTT. It specifies CSASIMGADTQYF. The chain combines TRBV20-1 with TRBJ2-3, with D tentatively TRBD1 or TRBD2 (5 bases each). The germline V gene encodes CDR1 DFQATT and CDR2 SNEGSKA (reference sequence). The CDR3 totals 13 residues. V was clipped by 3 bases and J by 4 bases, with 11 bases between them.